Below, 30 T cell receptor beta chains from the same sample are listed, as sequenced in a study of blood T cell repertoires in COVID-19. The protocol was immunoSEQ multiplex PCR, while the TCRdb copy is restricted to in-frame clones and leaves out a portion. The sample lists 250,000 to 350,000 clones; approximately 90% were seen once. Sequencing was done on a sample of peripheral blood. These receptors were collected from a woman under 40 with COVID-19, enrolled during active disease.

This sequence joins TRBV6-5 and TRBJ1-1, with a possible D match to TRBD1 (6 bases). This CDR3 is built from 13 residues. Trimming left V 4 bases short and J 5 bases short, with 11 bases between. Germline CDR1 is MNHEY and CDR2 is SVGAGI. CDR3 DNA: TGTGCCAGCAGTTCGAATCAGGGGACTGAAGCTTTCTTT. Translated: CASSSNQGTEAFF.

This chain connects TRBV19 to TRBJ1-6, with 7 bases matching TRBD1. Germline V gene data show CDR1 as LNHDA and CDR2 as SQIVND (reference sequence). The CDR3 has 14 residues. Germline trimming cut 6 bases from V and 6 bases from J; bases unmatched to any gene: 5. CDR3 sequence reads: CASRPDRANSPLHF. The DNA of the CDR3 is TGTGCCAGTAGACCCGACAGGGCTAATTCACCCCTCCACTTT.

The rearrangement joins TRBV6-5 to TRBJ1-5; D unclear. Germline loops: CDR1 MNHEY, CDR2 SVGAGI. The CDR3 is 14 amino acids. V was clipped by 7 bases and J by 2 bases, with 12 bases between them. CDR3 nucleotides: TGTGCCAGCATCCTCCTGGCTGGCAATCAGCCCCAGCATTTT. Encoded protein: CASILLAGNQPQHF.

The chain joins TRBV10-3 to TRBJ2-7, with 7 bases that match TRBD2. The CDR3 sequence is 13 residues long. Germline trimming cut 7 bases from V and 6 bases from J; bases unmatched to any gene: 9. CDR1 is ENHRY, CDR2 SYGVKD, per germline. This chain's CDR3 is CAITRTRSGEQYF. DNA of the CDR3: TGTGCCATCACCAGGACTAGGTCTGGCGAGCAGTACTTC.

The chain is built from TRBV6-5 and TRBJ1-1; possibly TRBD1 for D (5 bases). The germline V gene encodes CDR1 MNHEY and CDR2 SVGAGI. CDR3 length: 14 amino acids. V was shortened by 5 bases and J by 2 bases, with 12 bases between the two germline ends. The CDR3 region has the DNA TGTGCCAGCAGTCGGGGGGATTTCAACACTGAAGCTTTCTTT. Translation: CASSRGDFNTEAFF.

V and J are TRBV25-1 and TRBJ1-2, with TRBD1 identical over 10 bases. Germline trimming cut 7 bases from V and 5 bases from J; bases unmatched to any gene: 7. Germline values: CDR1 MGHDK, CDR2 SYGVNS. CDR3 length equals 14 residues. CDR3 nucleotides: TGTGCCAGCATGGGGACAGGGGTTAGTTATGGCTACACCTTC. Encoded protein: CASMGTGVSYGYTF.

The table lists this clone with a count of one. The genes are TRBV12-1 and TRBJ1-1. TRBV12-1 is shown as a pseudogene. The CDR3 covers 16 residues. Here the CDR3 reads CASSCSALESDTEAFF. CDR3 coding DNA: TGTGCCAGCAGCTGCTCGGCCCTAGAGTCGGACACTGAAGCTTTCTTT.

V gene TRBV6-5 combines with J gene TRBJ1-1, with 8 bases lining up with TRBD1. V was pared by 5 bases and J by 4 bases, with 3 bases of the junction left unmatched. Germline-derived CDR1 and CDR2 are MNHEY and SVGAGI. This CDR3 region has 13 residues. CDR3 sequence (DNA): TGTGCCAGCAGTCCGGGACAGGTCACTGAAGCTTTCTTT. Translating it yields CASSPGQVTEAFF.

To note about this clone: This CDR3 is also generated by other DNA sequences in the sample. The chain links TRBV27 to TRBJ1-5; no reliable D call. The germline CDR1 and CDR2 sequences are MNHEY and SMNVEV (reference sequence). The CDR3 totals 13 residues. Trimming pared 3 bases from V and 4 bases from J, leaving 7 bases between. The CDR3 spells CASSFGGNQPQHF. The CDR3 coding sequence is TGTGCCAGCAGTTTCGGAGGGAATCAGCCCCAGCATTTT.

V is TRBV6-1 and J is TRBJ2-7, with a possible D match to TRBD2 (6 bases). CDR1 MNHNS and CDR2 SASEGT come from the germline V gene. The CDR3 is 14 residues long. The V end was cut by 2 bases, the J end by 2 bases, with 10 bases between. CDR3 sequence: CASSEFSGPYEQYF. As DNA, the CDR3 is TGTGCCAGCAGTGAATTTAGCGGCCCCTACGAGCAGTACTTC.

The chain has TRBV18 and TRBJ2-7; 7 bases align to TRBD1. Trimming at V came to 6 bases and at J to 2 bases, leaving 7 bases not matched to a gene. Germline V CDR1 and CDR2: KGHSH, LQKENI. CDR3 size: 14 residues. CDR3: CASSRDSPPYEQYF. The CDR3 DNA reads as TGTGCCAGCTCCCGGGACAGTCCGCCCTACGAGCAGTACTTC. The complete variable domain, with remaining parts taken from reference TRBV18 and TRBJ2-7, reads NAGVMQNPRHLVRRRGQEARLRCSPMKGHSHVYWYRQLPEEGLKFMVYLQKENIIDESGMPKERFSAEFPKEGPSILRIQQVVRGDSAAYFCASSRDSPPYEQYFGPGTRLTVT.

The chain joins TRBV5-5 to TRBJ2-7, with D tentatively TRBD1 (6 bases). V was pared by 4 bases and J by 2 bases, with 16 bases between. The CDR3 is made up of 15 amino acids. Germline CDR1 SGHKS, CDR2 YYEKEE (reference sequence). This CDR3 reads CASSPSGTQTYEQYF. The CDR3 coding sequence is TGTGCCAGCAGCCCCTCCGGGACACAAACCTACGAGCAGTACTTC.

V and J are TRBV7-6 and TRBJ2-4; 7 bases match TRBD2. Germline lookup yields CDR1 SGHVS and CDR2 FNYEAQ. V gave up 2 bases and J gave up 0 bases; unmatched junction bases: 16. The CDR3 is 20 amino acids. The CDR3 here is CASSLYSGTAHPLAKNIQYF. The CDR3 nucleotides read TGTGCCAGCAGCTTATACAGCGGGACGGCTCATCCCTTAGCCAAAAACATTCAGTACTTC.

V usage is TRBV14 and J usage is TRBJ2-1; 10 bases map to TRBD1. CDR1 is SGHDN and CDR2 is FVKESK in the germline V gene. This CDR3 has 16 amino acids. Germline trimming cut 3 bases from V and 7 bases from J; bases unmatched to any gene: 9. The CDR3: CASSHGPGTGENEQFF. CDR3 coding DNA: TGTGCCAGCAGCCACGGACCCGGGACAGGGGAGAATGAGCAGTTCTTC.

This chain uses TRBV5-1 with TRBJ2-7; 9 bases map to TRBD1. V was pared by 3 bases and J by 5 bases, with 6 bases of the junction left unmatched. Germline V gene sequence: CDR1 SGHRS, CDR2 YFSETQ. The CDR3 contains 14 residues. CDR3 sequence (DNA): TGCGCCAGCAGCTCGTCCCGGGACAGGGACGAGCAGTACTTC. It yields the protein CASSSSRDRDEQYF.

V is TRBV27 and J is TRBJ2-1, with 10 bases fitting TRBD2. There are 15 residues in the CDR3. Germline CDR1 MNHEY, CDR2 SMNVEV (reference sequence). V was clipped by 6 bases and J by 4 bases; unmatched bases: 6. DNA of the CDR3: TGTGCCAGCAGACACGGACTAGCGGATTACAATGAGCAGTTCTTC. This translates into CASRHGLADYNEQFF.

This rearrangement joins TRBV5-1 to TRBJ1-6, with D perhaps matching TRBD1 (6 bases). Germline CDR1 reads SGHRS; CDR2 reads YFSETQ. This CDR3 comprises 14 residues. The ends were cut back, 1 base at V and 10 bases at J, with 12 bases in the middle. CDR3 protein: CASSLSQGESPLHF. CDR3 coding DNA: TGCGCCAGCAGCTTGTCACAGGGAGAATCACCCCTCCACTTT.

The V gene is TRBV7-9, the J gene TRBJ1-5, with 7 bases fitting TRBD1. The ends lost 5 bases at V and 4 bases at J; junction bases unmatched: 2. CDR3 length: 13 residues. Germline V gene lookup returns CDR1 SEHNR and CDR2 FQNEAQ (reference sequence). The CDR3, as DNA: TGTGCCAGCAGCCAGACAGGGAATCAGCCCCAGCATTTT. This sequence encodes CASSQTGNQPQHF.

On this clone: The same CDR3 is also encoded by other DNA sequences in this sample. The CDR3 sequence: CAWSSTGGEQYF. Here the CDR3 DNA reads TGTGCCTGGAGTTCCACAGGGGGCGAGCAGTACTTC. V gene TRBV30 combines with J gene TRBJ2-7; 8 bases agree with TRBD1. Germline loops: CDR1 GTSNPN, CDR2 SVGIG (reference sequence). Losses at the gene ends were 2 bases for V and 6 bases for J; bases not matched to a gene: 3. The CDR3 is made up of 12 amino acids.

The chain couples TRBV10-3 to TRBJ2-2; 7 nucleotides agree with TRBD2. CDR1 is ENHRY and CDR2 is SYGVKD in the germline V gene. The CDR3 length is 14 residues. The J segment lost 4 bases and the V segment lost 8 bases, leaving 7 bases of the junction unmatched. The CDR3 DNA sequence: TGTGCCATCGGAGAGCGGGGAGGCACCGGGGAGCTGTTTTTT. Translating it yields CAIGERGGTGELFF.

The chain links TRBV28 to TRBJ2-3; TRBD1 agrees at 10 bases. Unmatched junction bases numbered 1, after V lost 3 bases and J lost 4 bases. Germline assignment: CDR1 MDHEN and CDR2 SYDVKM. The CDR3 has 14 residues. CDR3 in DNA: TGTGCCAGCAGTTTGACAGGGGGCGCAGATACGCAGTATTTT. Its protein product is CASSLTGGADTQYF.

V usage is TRBV7-9 and J usage is TRBJ2-3; 10 positions agree with TRBD2. There are 16 residues in the CDR3. V dropped 5 bases and J dropped 1; count of bases not matched to a gene: 6. Germline lookup yields CDR1 SEHNR and CDR2 FQNEAQ (reference sequence). CDR3 residues: CASSHGGTSGTDTQYF. As DNA, the CDR3 is TGTGCCAGCAGCCACGGCGGGACTAGCGGCACAGATACGCAGTATTTT. The variable domain in full, with the rest retrieved from reference TRBV7-9 and TRBJ2-3, is DTGVSQNPRHKITKRGQNVTFRCDPISEHNRLYWYRQTLGQGPEFLTYFQNEAQLEKSRLLSDRFSAERPKGSFSTLEIQRTEQGDSAMYLCASSHGGTSGTDTQYFGPGTRLTVL.

V is TRBV6-5 and J is TRBJ2-7, with D possibly TRBD1 on 5 matching bases. CDR3 length: 15 residues. Germline lookup yields CDR1 MNHEY and CDR2 SVGAGI. The V and J ends lost 0 bases and 4 bases respectively, with 13 bases between them. For the CDR3, the DNA is TGTGCCAGCAGTTACTCGCTGGGGCAGGTTTACGAGCAGTACTTC. It translates to CASSYSLGQVYEQYF.

The V call is TRBV29-1, the J call TRBJ1-2, with D unresolved. The germline V gene has CDR1 SQVTM and CDR2 ANQGSEA. With 4 bases removed from V and 8 bases from J, the gap between germline ends came to 14 bases. The CDR3 extends over 12 amino acids. The CDR3 DNA reads as TGCAGCGTTGCACAGATCATCCAAGGCTACACCTTC. Protein: CSVAQIIQGYTF.

CDR3 DNA: TGTGCCAGCAGCCAAGTCCTCAATGAGCAGTTCTTC. Translation gives CASSQVLNEQFF. The chain couples TRBV14 to TRBJ2-1, with D hard to call. The CDR3 has 12 residues. Looked up from germline, CDR1 is SGHDN and CDR2 is FVKESK. V lost 1 base to trimming and J lost 6 bases, with 4 bases between them.

The chain recombines TRBV5-1 with TRBJ1-1, with 7 bases fitting TRBD1. CDR1 and CDR2 from the germline V gene are SGHRS and YFSETQ. This CDR3 spans 14 amino acids. The junction had 4 bases not matched to a gene; V was cut back by 4 bases and J by 1 base. The DNA for the CDR3 is TGCGCCAGCAGCCCGGACAGGCAGAACACTGAAGCTTTCTTT. It codes for CASSPDRQNTEAFF.

The chain recombines TRBV6-4 with TRBJ2-3; D perhaps matches TRBD2 (6 bases). The ends were cut back, 4 bases at V and 6 bases at J, with 20 bases in the middle. The CDR3 has 16 residues. From germline, CDR1 is MRHNA and CDR2 SNTAGT. This chain's CDR3 is CASSGGLEAGTDTQYF. CDR3 DNA sequence: TGTGCCAGCAGTGGGGGACTCGAGGCTGGAACTGATACGCAGTATTTT.

This chain connects TRBV28 to TRBJ1-4; D may be TRBD1 (6 bases). The V gene lost 8 bases and the J gene lost 8 bases, with 18 bases spanning the gap. Germline assignment: CDR1 MDHEN and CDR2 SYDVKM. This CDR3 comprises 14 residues. CDR3 bases: TGTGCCAGCTCTCGGGCAGGGGTGACGGAAAAACTGTTTTTT. It codes for CASSRAGVTEKLFF. Drawing the rest from reference TRBV28 and TRBJ1-4, the complete variable domain is DVKVTQSSRYLVKRTGEKVFLECVQDMDHENMFWYRQDPGLGLRLIYFSYDVKMKEKGDIPEGYSVSREKKERFSLILESASTNQTSMYLCASSRAGVTEKLFFGSGTQLSVL.

This chain links TRBV7-9 with TRBJ1-6; TRBD1 aligns across 9 bases. Germline trimming cut 3 bases from V and 9 bases from J; bases unmatched to any gene: 9. The CDR3 contains 16 residues. Germline CDR1 is SEHNR and CDR2 is FQNEAQ (reference sequence). In DNA, the CDR3 is TGTGCCAGCAGCTTGGGCTTGGGACAGGGTCTTTCACCCCTCCACTTT. Protein product: CASSLGLGQGLSPLHF. The whole variable domain, remainder taken from reference TRBV7-9 and TRBJ1-6, is DTGVSQNPRHKITKRGQNVTFRCDPISEHNRLYWYRQTLGQGPEFLTYFQNEAQLEKSRLLSDRFSAERPKGSFSTLEIQRTEQGDSAMYLCASSLGLGQGLSPLHFGNGTRLTVT.

The chain uses TRBV3-1 (or the pseudogene TRBV3-2) and TRBJ2-2; a weak D match, TRBD1 (5 bases). This CDR3 has 15 residues. Germline V gene sequence: CDR1 LGHDT, CDR2 YNNKEL (reference sequence). Deletions cut 0 bases from V and 1 base from J, with 6 bases between. CDR3 DNA: TGTGCCAGCAGCCAAGAACAGGAGAACACCGGGGAGCTGTTTTTT. Amino acid sequence: CASSQEQENTGELFF.